Listed below are T cell receptor beta chains from one sample, sequenced in a study of cytomegalovirus exposure and HLA in healthy donors. Clones were sequenced by immunoSEQ multiplex PCR, and TCRdb holds only the in-frame ones, with some missing. The top ten clones hold roughly 3.8% of a sample with nearly 95,000 clones, about four fifths of them seen once. Sequencing was done on a sample of PBMCs. These receptors were taken from a woman aged 40 to 55 in good health and CMV-seronegative. The CDR3 runs from the conserved cysteine through the conserved F or W. The D gene is left open where the match is weak. Expanded clones get a size class; other rows say once, few or many, or leave the size out.

v_gene	d_gene	j_gene	abundance	CDR3nt	CDR3aa
TRBV6-5	-	TRBJ1-1	-	TGTGCCAGCAGTTACGCGGTTAGGACTGAAGCTTTCTTT	CASSYAVRTEAFF
TRBV5-1	-	TRBJ2-3	-	TGCGCCAGCAGCTTTGTAGCGTCCACAGATACGCAGTATTTT	CASSFVASTDTQYF
TRBV10-3	-	TRBJ2-5	-	TGTGCCATCAGTGTCGACAGGGAGACCCAGTACTTC	CAISVDRETQYF
TRBV7-2	TRBD1	TRBJ1-1	-	TGTGCCAGCAGCTTGGACAGGATGGAAGCTTTCTTT	CASSLDRMEAFF
TRBV11-2	TRBD2	TRBJ2-5	-	TGTGCCAGCAGCTATACTAGCGGGGGGAGTGAGACCCAGTACTTC	CASSYTSGGSETQYF
TRBV5-1	-	TRBJ1-5	-	TGCGCCAGCAGCCCCTGGGGGGGGAACCAGCCCCAGCATTTT	CASSPWGGNQPQHF
TRBV6-5	-	TRBJ2-7	-	TGTGCCAGCAGTTACTCCCGGGAGCGTTACGAGCAGTACTTC	CASSYSRERYEQYF
TRBV27	TRBD2	TRBJ2-2	-	TGTGCCAGCAGTTTCTTAGCGGGGGGGAGGACCGGGGAGCTGTTTTTT	CASSFLAGGRTGELFF
TRBV25-1	TRBD1	TRBJ1-2	-	TGTGCCAGGACACTGGACAGGGGGCATGGTGGCTACACCTTC	CARTLDRGHGGYTF
TRBV5-1	-	TRBJ1-1	-	TGCGCCAGCAGCCCAGGGACGACCTTCCGGGGGACTGAAGCTTTCTTT	CASSPGTTFRGTEAFF
TRBV5-1	-	TRBJ2-2	-	TGCGCCAGCAGCTTGGCCGGTACCCTTCTCACCCACTACACCGGGGAGCTGTTTTTT	CASSLAGTLLTHYTGELFF
TRBV4-1	TRBD1	TRBJ1-5	-	TGCGCCAGCAGCCAAGATCCAGGGGGGAGCAATCAGCCCCAGCATTTT	CASSQDPGGSNQPQHF
TRBV6-1	-	TRBJ1-5	-	TGTGCCAGCAGAGCGGACAGCATCAATCAGCCCCAGAATTTT	CASRADSINQPQNF
TRBV29-1	TRBD1	TRBJ1-4	-	TGCAGCGGCATGGGACAGAGTAATGAAAAACTGTTTTTT	CSGMGQSNEKLFF
TRBV19	-	TRBJ1-4	-	TGTGCCAGTAGTCCTGGAGATCGGTCTAATGAAAAACTGTTTTTT	CASSPGDRSNEKLFF
TRBV19	TRBD2	TRBJ2-2	-	TGTGCCAGTAGTATCGCTAGCGGGGGGCGCCAGAACACCGGGGAGCTGTTTTTT	CASSIASGGRQNTGELFF
TRBV5-1	-	TRBJ2-7	-	TGCGCCAGCAGCAGCGGACTCGACGAGCAGTACTTC	CASSSGLDEQYF
TRBV5-4	TRBD2	TRBJ2-1	few	TGTGCCAGCAGCTTTAGCGGGGGGGCCTACAATGAGCAGTTCTTC	CASSFSGGAYNEQFF
TRBV7-2	-	TRBJ1-1	-	TGTGCCAGCAGCTTAATAGGACGCGCCGGGAGTTTCTTT	CASSLIGRAGSFF
TRBV29-1	-	TRBJ1-1	-	TGCAGCGCGGGGGAAGGCACTGAAGCTTTCTTT	CSAGEGTEAFF
TRBV6-5	-	TRBJ1-1	-	TGTGCCAGCAGAGTACAGGTGAACACTGAAGCTTTCTTT	CASRVQVNTEAFF
TRBV7-9	TRBD1	TRBJ1-2	-	TGTGCCAGCAGCCCCACAGGGGGAAGTGGCTACACCTTC	CASSPTGGSGYTF
TRBV19	TRBD2	TRBJ2-1	-	TGTGCCAGTAGTGCCGCCGGCGGGGGGGCCTTCGTCACCAATGAGCAGTTCTTC	CASSAAGGGAFVTNEQFF
TRBV7-2	-	TRBJ1-6	-	TGTGCCAGCAGCTTAGGAGCTCCCGAGCCCCTCCACTTT	CASSLGAPEPLHF
TRBV2	-	TRBJ2-2	-	TGTGCCAGCAGTCCCAGGGACACCGGGGAGCTGTTTTTT	CASSPRDTGELFF
TRBV27	-	TRBJ1-1	-	TGTGCCAGCAGCCGTGTGGGAGACGGCACTGAAGCTTTCTTT	CASSRVGDGTEAFF
TRBV4-2	-	TRBJ2-7	-	TGTGCCAGCAGCCAAGAAGGGGGGGGCCTTGACGAGCAGTACTTC	CASSQEGGGLDEQYF
TRBV18	-	TRBJ2-5	-	TGTGCCAGCTCCCCAACTATCCAAGAGACCCAGTACTTC	CASSPTIQETQYF
TRBV25-1	TRBD1	TRBJ1-5	-	TGTGCCAGCAGTGAGTCCGGACAGGGCAGCAATCAGCCCCAGCATTTT	CASSESGQGSNQPQHF
TRBV5-3	TRBD1	TRBJ2-7	few	TGCATGACAGGGGCTAGTATGTTGTCCTACGAGCAGTACTTC	CMTGASMLSYEQYF
TRBV4-3	-	TRBJ2-7	-	TGCGCCAGCAGCCAAGATGCGTTGGGGGCCCGGGCTTTC	CASSQDALGARAF
TRBV30	-	TRBJ2-2	once	TGTGCCTGGAGTTTAGGGGGGGCCGGGGAGCTGTTTTTT	CAWSLGGAGELFF
TRBV5-1	TRBD2	TRBJ2-5	-	TGCGCCAGCAGCTTGGTTGGGACTAGCAGCCAAGAGACCCAGTACTTC	CASSLVGTSSQETQYF
TRBV29-1	-	TRBJ1-1	-	TGCAGCGTTATGACACAAAACACTGAAGCTTTCTTT	CSVMTQNTEAFF
TRBV29-1	-	TRBJ2-1	-	TGCAGCGTTTTTCGGGGGGCAAATAGAGAGCAGTTCTTC	CSVFRGANREQFF
TRBV19	TRBD1	TRBJ1-6	-	TGTGCCAGTAGCCGGGACAGGAGCTCCTATAATTCACCCCTCCACTTT	CASSRDRSSYNSPLHF
TRBV6-5	-	TRBJ1-1	few	TGTGCCAGCAGTTCCGGACTCACTGAAGCTTTCTTT	CASSSGLTEAFF
TRBV5-5	-	TRBJ1-6	-	TGTGCCAGCAGGAGGGACATAGGCGATTCACCCCTCCACTTT	CASRRDIGDSPLHF